What follows are 3 T cell receptor beta chains derived from one specimen sequenced in a study of blood T cell repertoires in COVID-19. Only in-frame clones appear in the TCRdb table, and some are missing; sequencing was by immunoSEQ multiplex PCR. The sample lists roughly 68,000 clones; about 87% were seen once. The material sequenced was peripheral blood. The receptors shown here come from a woman at least 80 years old with active COVID-19.

V usage is TRBV19 and J usage is TRBJ1-2; 9 bases agree with TRBD1. Trimming cost V 6 bases and J 3 bases; bases outside gene matches: 2. The CDR3 loop spans 13 amino acids. Germline V lookup: CDR1 LNHDA, CDR2 SQIVND (reference sequence). CDR3 loop: CASRDRGHYGYTF. CDR3 in DNA: TGTGCCAGTAGGGACAGGGGACACTATGGCTACACCTTC.

The chain is built from TRBV18 and TRBJ2-1; possibly TRBD1 for D (6 bases). CDR3 length: 16 residues. Germline V gene data show CDR1 as KGHSH and CDR2 as LQKENI. V gave up 2 bases and J gave up 5 bases, with 16 bases separating them. CDR3 in DNA: TGTGCCAGCTCACCATCGCTAGGGGGTGGCAACAATGAGCAGTTCTTC. This encodes CASSPSLGGGNNEQFF.

The chain's CDR3 is CSVEGGWGDEQFF. In DNA, the CDR3 is TGCAGCGTTGAAGGTGGCTGGGGGGATGAGCAGTTCTTC. The chain uses TRBV29-1 and TRBJ2-1, with D perhaps matching TRBD2 (6 bases). Trimming pared 1 base from V and 8 bases from J, leaving 12 bases between. The germline CDR1 and CDR2 sequences are SQVTM and ANQGSEA. This CDR3 comprises 13 residues.